This T cell receptor beta chain derives from a study of blood T cells in healthy people across ages. This clonotype was counted only a few times. Primed by a sample-barcoded 5' primer and a J-beta primer mix, a second PCR proceeded for about 6 to 12 cycles. TCRdb analysed the 5' RACE reads with MiXCR anew, one entry per CDR3 protein. Of about 630,000 distinct CDR3 sequences in the sample, around a fifth were seen once. CDR3 length: 11 residues. CDR1 MNHEY and CDR2 SVGEGT come from the germline V gene. V was clipped by 5 bases and J by 16 bases, with 15 bases between them. This clonotype was sampled from a man aged 65 to 85 in good health. The sequenced sample consisted of blood. V gene TRBV6-2 or TRBV6-3 combines with J gene TRBJ2-1; weak D call: TRBD2 (6 bases). The CDR3 bases are TGTGCCAGCAGTCAGACGGCGGGGAGCTTCTTC. Residues: CASSQTAGSFF.